These T cell receptor beta chains were read from a single sample in a study of siplizumab effects on memory and regulatory T cells. TCRdb keeps only in-frame clones here, not all; method: immunoSEQ multiplex PCR. The sample lists roughly 100,000 clones, 93% occurring once. Sequenced input: Tregs sorted from blood. These receptors were taken from a human donor in good health. CDR3s include the opening cysteine and the closing phenylalanine or tryptophan. The D gene is left open where the match is weak. Where a row states a size, it is once, few, many or the class of an expanded clone; other rows omit it.

j_gene | v_gene | d_gene | abundance | len | CDR3nt | CDR3aa
TRBJ2-7 | TRBV14 | NA | NA | 13 | TGTGCCAGCAGCCAAACCGGGACACACGAGCAGTACTTC | CASSQTGTHEQYF
TRBJ2-7 | TRBV5-8 | NA | NA | 14 | TGTGCCAGCAGCTCTAGCCTCACCTGGGGGGAGCAGTACTTC | CASSSSLTWGEQYF
TRBJ2-1 | TRBV18 | TRBD1 | NA | 15 | TGTGCCAGCTCACGCTCTTCACAGGGGGCAAATGAGCAGTTCTTC | CASSRSSQGANEQFF
TRBJ2-7 | TRBV7-8 | NA | NA | 14 | TGTGCCAGCAGCCCACCTGGGGGGACCTACGAGCAGTACTTC | CASSPPGGTYEQYF
TRBJ1-1 | TRBV9 | NA | NA | 16 | TGTGCCAGCAGCGAAACATTAGGGGGGTCCGGCACTGAAGCTTTCTTT | CASSETLGGSGTEAFF
TRBJ2-2 | TRBV7-3 | NA | NA | 13 | TGTGCCAGCAGCTATCTACACACCGGGGAGCTGTTTTTT | CASSYLHTGELFF
TRBJ1-2 | TRBV29-1 | NA | NA | 14 | TGCAGCGTTGAAGTTCTTGGGCTACCCGTCGGCTACACCTTC | CSVEVLGLPVGYTF
TRBJ2-7 | TRBV7-3 | NA | once | 14 | TGTGCCAGCAGCTTAGGGGACTCCCTATATGAGCAGTACTTC | CASSLGDSLYEQYF
TRBJ1-4 | TRBV7-8 | NA | NA | 15 | TGTGCCAGCAGCTTAGTGGGGGGCTTCAATGAAAAACTGTTTTTT | CASSLVGGFNEKLFF
TRBJ1-4 | TRBV4-1 | NA | NA | 17 | TGCGCCAGCAGCCGCGGGGCAGGGAGGGCCGATAATGAAAAACTGTTTTTT | CASSRGAGRADNEKLFF
TRBJ2-5 | TRBV15 | TRBD1 | NA | 15 | TGTGCCACCAGCAGGGCCGGGACAGGCTCAGGGACCCAGTACTTC | CATSRAGTGSGTQYF
TRBJ1-3 | TRBV6-5 | NA | NA | 12 | TGTGCCAGCACCGGATCCGGTAGCACCATATATTTT | CASTGSGSTIYF
TRBJ2-7 | TRBV5-1 | TRBD1 | NA | 15 | TGCGCCAGCAGCTTGGGCGGACAGGGGAGCCACGAGCAGTACTTC | CASSLGGQGSHEQYF
TRBJ2-3 | TRBV6-1 | NA | NA | 14 | TGTGCCAGTGGTAGCCTGAGAAGCACAGATACGCAGTATTTT | CASGSLRSTDTQYF
TRBJ1-2 | TRBV6-5 | TRBD1 | NA | 13 | TGTGCCAGCAGAAGACAGGGTTTCGCTGGCTACACCTTC | CASRRQGFAGYTF
TRBJ2-1 | TRBV2 | NA | NA | 13 | TGTGCCAGCAGTGAGCGTCCCTACAATGAGCAGTTCTTC | CASSERPYNEQFF
TRBJ2-1 | TRBV4-2 | TRBD1 | NA | 15 | TGTGCCAGCAGCCGCCAGGGGGCTACCTACAATGAGCAGTTCTTC | CASSRQGATYNEQFF
TRBJ2-5 | TRBV5-3 | NA | NA | 11 | TGTGCCAGAAGCTTTCGGGAGACCCAGTACTTC | CARSFRETQYF
TRBJ2-1 | TRBV11-3 | TRBD2 | NA | 14 | TGTGCCAGCAGCTTAGGAACTAGCGGGGCGGATGCGTTCTTC | CASSLGTSGADAFF
TRBJ2-2 | TRBV7-2 | TRBD2 | NA | 17 | TGTGCCAGCAGCTTAACTAGCGGGGGGCGTAGCACCGGGGAGCTGTTTTTT | CASSLTSGGRSTGELFF
TRBJ2-1 | TRBV7-2 | NA | NA | 14 | TGTGCCAGCATCCCCCGACGGGGTTCCGATGAGCAGTTCTTC | CASIPRRGSDEQFF
TRBJ1-1 | TRBV30 | NA | few | 13 | TGTGCCTGGCGTCGACACCTGAACACTGAAGCTTTCTTT | CAWRRHLNTEAFF
TRBJ2-7 | TRBV2 | TRBD2 | NA | 16 | TGTGCCAGCACCGTAAGGGTGACTAGCGGAAATTACGAGCAGTACTTC | CASTVRVTSGNYEQYF
TRBJ1-1 | TRBV27 | NA | NA | 12 | TGTGCCAGCAGTCCTTTCATGGCTGAAGCTTTCTTT | CASSPFMAEAFF
TRBJ2-3 | TRBV11-3 | NA | once | 17 | TGTGCCAGCAGCTTAGCGATTGCGGATGACTCAACAGATACGCAGTATTTT | CASSLAIADDSTDTQYF
TRBJ1-2 | TRBV19 | NA | NA | 13 | TGTGCCAGTACTCCCAATCCCGGACATGGCTACACCTTC | CASTPNPGHGYTF
TRBJ2-3 | TRBV10-3 | NA | NA | 14 | TGTGCCATCAGTGAGTCACGGCCAACAGATACGCAGTATTTT | CAISESRPTDTQYF
TRBJ2-5 | TRBV5-4 | NA | NA | 13 | TGTGCCAGCAGCTTGCAGGGCGCGAAGACCCAGTACTTC | CASSLQGAKTQYF
TRBJ2-5 | TRBV6-6 | NA | NA | 14 | TGTGCCACCAAAAAGAGAGGGGTTGGGGAGACCCAGTACTTC | CATKKRGVGETQYF
TRBJ1-6 | TRBV5-4 | NA | few | 14 | TGTGCCAGCAACTGGGGGGGTTGGAATTCACCCCTCCACTTT | CASNWGGWNSPLHF
TRBJ2-7 | TRBV15 | TRBD1 | NA | 16 | TGTGCCACCAGCAGAGCGACAGGGGGTCGAGGTGACGAGCAGTACTTC | CATSRATGGRGDEQYF
TRBJ2-1 | TRBV6-5 | NA | NA | 14 | TGTGCCAGCCGGAGGGGGAGTGCCTACAATGAGCAGTTCTTC | CASRRGSAYNEQFF
TRBJ2-7 | TRBV30 | NA | NA | 13 | TGTGCCTGGAATCCAGGGCAGTCCTACGAGCAGTACTTC | CAWNPGQSYEQYF
TRBJ2-3 | TRBV7-9 | NA | NA | 14 | TGTGCCAGCAGCTTTGGGGGGGCCGGGGATACGCAGTATTTT | CASSFGGAGDTQYF
TRBJ2-3 | TRBV9 | NA | NA | 13 | TGTGCCAGCAGCGGACAGATCACAGATACGCAGTATTTT | CASSGQITDTQYF
TRBJ2-7 | TRBV6-5 | TRBD2 | NA | 15 | TGTGCCAGCAGCTGGGGACTAGCGGGGTCCTACGAGCAGTACTTC | CASSWGLAGSYEQYF
TRBJ2-7 | TRBV11-1 | NA | NA | 13 | TGTGCCAGCAGTCAAAGAGGGCTGGGCGAGCAGTACTTC | CASSQRGLGEQYF
TRBJ2-5 | TRBV5-4 | NA | NA | 14 | TGTGCCAGCAGCTTGGGGGGGGAGGCAGAGACCCAGTACTTC | CASSLGGEAETQYF
TRBJ2-1 | TRBV9 | TRBD2 | NA | 15 | TGTGCCAACTTTAACCCGGGAGGCCGTGGCAATGAGCAGTTCTTC | CANFNPGGRGNEQFF
TRBJ1-4 | TRBV5-1 | NA | NA | 13 | TGCGCCAGCAGACGGACAGTTAATGAAAAACTGTTTTTT | CASRRTVNEKLFF
TRBJ2-7 | TRBV5-1 | NA | NA | 15 | TGCGCCAGCAGCTCACGGGGGACTCACCCCTACGAGCAGTACTTC | CASSSRGTHPYEQYF